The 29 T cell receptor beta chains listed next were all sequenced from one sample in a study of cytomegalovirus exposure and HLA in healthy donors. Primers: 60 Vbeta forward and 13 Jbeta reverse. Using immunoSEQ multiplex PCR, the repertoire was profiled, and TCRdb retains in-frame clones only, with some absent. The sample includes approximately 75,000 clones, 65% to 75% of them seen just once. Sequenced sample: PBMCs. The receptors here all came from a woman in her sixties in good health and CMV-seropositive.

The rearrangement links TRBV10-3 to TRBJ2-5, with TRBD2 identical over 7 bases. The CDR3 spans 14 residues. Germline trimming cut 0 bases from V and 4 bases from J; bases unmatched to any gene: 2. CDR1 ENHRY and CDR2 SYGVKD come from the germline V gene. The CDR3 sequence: CAISESREGETQYF. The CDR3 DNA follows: TGTGCCATCAGTGAGTCAAGGGAGGGAGAGACCCAGTACTTC.

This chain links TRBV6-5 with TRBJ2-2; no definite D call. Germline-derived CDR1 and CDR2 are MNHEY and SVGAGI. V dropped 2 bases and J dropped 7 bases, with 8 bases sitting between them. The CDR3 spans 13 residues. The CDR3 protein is CASSYRTVGELFF. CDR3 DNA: TGTGCCAGCAGTTACAGAACAGTCGGGGAGCTGTTTTTT.

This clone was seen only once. CDR3 residues: CASSFRQGAWVDTQYF. DNA of the CDR3: TGTGCCAGCAGCTTTCGACAGGGGGCTTGGGTAGATACGCAGTATTTT. The rearrangement links TRBV9 to TRBJ2-3; 10 nucleotides match TRBD1. V trimming: 4 bases; J trimming: 5 bases; junction bases outside the gene matches: 10. Germline CDR1 is SGDLS and CDR2 is YYNGEE. The CDR3 loop spans 16 amino acids.

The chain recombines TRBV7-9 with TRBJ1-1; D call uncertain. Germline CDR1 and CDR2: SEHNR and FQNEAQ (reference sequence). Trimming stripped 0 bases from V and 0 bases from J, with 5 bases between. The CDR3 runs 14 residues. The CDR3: CASSLAALNTEAFF. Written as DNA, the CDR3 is TGTGCCAGCAGCTTAGCGGCACTGAACACTGAAGCTTTCTTT.

CDR3 nucleotide sequence: TGTGCCAGCAGCTTACGTAAAGGGGAGGTCACAGATACGCAGTATTTT. Translating it yields CASSLRKGEVTDTQYF. This chain joins TRBV7-9 and TRBJ2-3; TRBD2 might be the D (6 bases). CDR3 length equals 16 residues. Germline lookup yields CDR1 SEHNR and CDR2 FQNEAQ (reference sequence). Between the trimmed V and J ends, which lost 2 bases and 2 bases, there was a span of 14 bases. The variable domain in full, with the rest retrieved from reference TRBV7-9 and TRBJ2-3, is DTGVSQNPRHKITKRGQNVTFRCDPISEHNRLYWYRQTLGQGPEFLTYFQNEAQLEKSRLLSDRFSAERPKGSFSTLEIQRTEQGDSAMYLCASSLRKGEVTDTQYFGPGTRLTVL.

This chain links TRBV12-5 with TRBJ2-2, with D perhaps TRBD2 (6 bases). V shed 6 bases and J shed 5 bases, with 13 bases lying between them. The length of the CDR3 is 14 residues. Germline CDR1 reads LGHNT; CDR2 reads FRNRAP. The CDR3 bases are TGTGCTAGTGGCACGGGACTCTTGACCGGGGAGCTGTTTTTT. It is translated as CASGTGLLTGELFF.

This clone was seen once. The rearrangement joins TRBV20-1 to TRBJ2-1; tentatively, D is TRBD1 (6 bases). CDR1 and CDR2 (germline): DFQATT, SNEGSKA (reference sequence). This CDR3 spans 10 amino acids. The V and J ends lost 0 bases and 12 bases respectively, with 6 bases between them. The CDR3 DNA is TGCAGTGCTAGAGACAGGGGGCAGTTCTTC. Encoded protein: CSARDRGQFF.

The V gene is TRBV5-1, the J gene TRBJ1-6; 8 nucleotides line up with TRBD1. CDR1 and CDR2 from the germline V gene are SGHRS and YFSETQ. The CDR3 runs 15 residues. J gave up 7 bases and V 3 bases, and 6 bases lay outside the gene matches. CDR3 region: CASSSGQGGNSPLHF. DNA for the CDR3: TGCGCCAGCAGCTCTGGACAGGGCGGCAATTCACCCCTCCACTTT.

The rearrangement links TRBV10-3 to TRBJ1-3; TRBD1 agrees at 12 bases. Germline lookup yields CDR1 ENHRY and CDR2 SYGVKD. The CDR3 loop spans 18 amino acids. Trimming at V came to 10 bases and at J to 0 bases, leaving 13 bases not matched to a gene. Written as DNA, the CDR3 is TGTGCCAGTACCACCGGGACAGGGGGCCCTCTCTCTGGAAACACCATATATTTT. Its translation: CASTTGTGGPLSGNTIYF.

CDR3 region: CASSRGAASKPQHF. CDR3 nucleotides: TGTGCCAGCAGTCGGGGGGCGGCCAGTAAACCCCAGCATTTT. The genes are TRBV25-1 and TRBJ1-5; D possibly corresponds to TRBD1 (6 bases). The CDR3 covers 14 residues. Trimming stripped 5 bases from V and 10 bases from J, with 18 bases between. Per the germline V gene, CDR1 is MGHDK and CDR2 is SYGVNS. Using reference TRBV25-1 and TRBJ1-5 for the parts outside the CDR3, the full variable domain is EADIYQTPRYLVIGTGKKITLECSQTMGHDKMYWYQQDPGMELHLIHYSYGVNSTEKGDLSSESTVSRIRTEHFPLTLESARPSHTSQYLCASSRGAASKPQHFGDGTRLSIL.

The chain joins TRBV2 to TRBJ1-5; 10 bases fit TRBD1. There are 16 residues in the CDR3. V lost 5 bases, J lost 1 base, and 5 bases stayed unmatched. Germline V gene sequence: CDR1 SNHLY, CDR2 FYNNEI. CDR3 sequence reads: CASSRQGARSNQPQHF. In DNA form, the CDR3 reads TGTGCCAGCAGTCGACAGGGGGCACGCAGCAATCAGCCCCAGCATTTT. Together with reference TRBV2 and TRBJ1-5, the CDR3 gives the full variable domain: EPEVTQTPSHQVTQMGQEVILRCVPISNHLYFYWYRQILGQKVEFLVSFYNNEISEKSEIFDDQFSVERPDGSNFTLKIRSTKLEDSAMYFCASSRQGARSNQPQHFGDGTRLSIL.

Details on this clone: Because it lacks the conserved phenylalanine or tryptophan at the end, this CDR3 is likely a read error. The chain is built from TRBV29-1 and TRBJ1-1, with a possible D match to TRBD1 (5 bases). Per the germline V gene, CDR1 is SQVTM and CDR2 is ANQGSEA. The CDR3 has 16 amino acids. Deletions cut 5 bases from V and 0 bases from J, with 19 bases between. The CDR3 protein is CSVLRTSTGMNTEAFV. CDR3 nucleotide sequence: TGCAGCGTTCTTAGGACATCGACGGGTATGAACACTGAAGCTTTCGTT.

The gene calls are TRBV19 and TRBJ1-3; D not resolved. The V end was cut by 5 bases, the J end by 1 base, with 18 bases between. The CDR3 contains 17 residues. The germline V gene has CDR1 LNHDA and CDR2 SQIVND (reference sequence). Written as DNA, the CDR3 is TGTGCCAGTAGTGTTCCCCGGGTCAAACTATCTGGAAACACCATATATTTT. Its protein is CASSVPRVKLSGNTIYF.

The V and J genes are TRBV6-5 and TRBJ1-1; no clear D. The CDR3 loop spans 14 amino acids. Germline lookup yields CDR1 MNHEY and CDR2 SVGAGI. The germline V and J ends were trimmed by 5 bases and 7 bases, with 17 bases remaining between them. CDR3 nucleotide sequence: TGTGCCAGCAGTCCTAGTGTCCCCCGGGTTGAAGCTTTCTTT. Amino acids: CASSPSVPRVEAFF.

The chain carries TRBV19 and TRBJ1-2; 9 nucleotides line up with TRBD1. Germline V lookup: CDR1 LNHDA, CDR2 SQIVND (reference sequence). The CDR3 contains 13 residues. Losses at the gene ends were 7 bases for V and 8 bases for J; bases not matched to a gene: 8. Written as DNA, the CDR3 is TGTGCCAGTACCTCGGGACAGGGAGGAGGCTACACCTTC. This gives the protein CASTSGQGGGYTF.

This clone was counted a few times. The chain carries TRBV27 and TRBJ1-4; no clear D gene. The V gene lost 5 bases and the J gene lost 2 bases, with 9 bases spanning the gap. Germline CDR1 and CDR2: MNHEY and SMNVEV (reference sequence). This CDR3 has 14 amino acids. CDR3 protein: CASSRVGTNEKLFF. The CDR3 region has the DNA TGTGCCAGCAGTCGGGTCGGGACTAATGAAAAACTGTTTTTT.

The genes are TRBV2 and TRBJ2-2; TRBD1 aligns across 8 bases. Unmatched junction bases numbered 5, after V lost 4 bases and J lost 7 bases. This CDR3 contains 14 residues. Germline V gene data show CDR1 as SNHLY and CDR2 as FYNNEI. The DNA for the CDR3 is TGTGCCAGCAGTGGCAGGGGGCGCATCGGGGAGCTGTTTTTT. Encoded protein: CASSGRGRIGELFF.

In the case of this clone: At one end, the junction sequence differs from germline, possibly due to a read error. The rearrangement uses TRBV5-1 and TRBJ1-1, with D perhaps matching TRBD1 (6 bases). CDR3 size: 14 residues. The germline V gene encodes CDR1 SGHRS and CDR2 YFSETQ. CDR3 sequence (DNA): TGCGCCAGCAGCTCCACAGGGACGAAAACTGGAGCTTTCTTT. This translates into CASSSTGTKTGAFF.

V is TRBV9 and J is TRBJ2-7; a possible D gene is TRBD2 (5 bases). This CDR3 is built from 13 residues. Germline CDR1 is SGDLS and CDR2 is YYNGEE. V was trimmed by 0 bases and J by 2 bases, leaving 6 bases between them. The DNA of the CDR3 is TGTGCCAGCAGCGTAGGCGGGCCCTACGAGCAGTACTTC. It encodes CASSVGGPYEQYF.

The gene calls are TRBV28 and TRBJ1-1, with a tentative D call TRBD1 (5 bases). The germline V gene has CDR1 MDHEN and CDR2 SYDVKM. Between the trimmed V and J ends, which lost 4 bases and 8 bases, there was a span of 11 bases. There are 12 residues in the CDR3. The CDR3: CASSSGGPEAFF. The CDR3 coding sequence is TGTGCCAGCAGTTCGGGGGGACCCGAAGCTTTCTTT. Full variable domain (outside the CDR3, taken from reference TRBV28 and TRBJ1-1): DVKVTQSSRYLVKRTGEKVFLECVQDMDHENMFWYRQDPGLGLRLIYFSYDVKMKEKGDIPEGYSVSREKKERFSLILESASTNQTSMYLCASSSGGPEAFFGQGTRLTVV.

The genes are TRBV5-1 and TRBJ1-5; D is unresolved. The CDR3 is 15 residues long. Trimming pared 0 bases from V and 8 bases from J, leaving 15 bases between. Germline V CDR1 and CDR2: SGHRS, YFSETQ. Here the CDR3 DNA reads TGCGCCAGCAGCTTGGGGGCCGGGGTTGGGGAGCCCCAGCATTTT. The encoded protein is CASSLGAGVGEPQHF.

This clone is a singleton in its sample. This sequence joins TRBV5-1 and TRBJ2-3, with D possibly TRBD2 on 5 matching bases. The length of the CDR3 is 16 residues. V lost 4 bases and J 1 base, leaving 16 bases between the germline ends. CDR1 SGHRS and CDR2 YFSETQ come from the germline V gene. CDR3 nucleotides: TGCGCCAGCAGCCCGGAACCCAGCGGACGCACAGATACGCAGTATTTT. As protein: CASSPEPSGRTDTQYF.

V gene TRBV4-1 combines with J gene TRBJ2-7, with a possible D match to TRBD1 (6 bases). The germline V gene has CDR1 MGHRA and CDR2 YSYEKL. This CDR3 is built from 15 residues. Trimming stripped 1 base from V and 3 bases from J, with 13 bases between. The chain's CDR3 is CASSQVSGQIYEQYF. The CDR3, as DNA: TGCGCCAGCAGCCAAGTATCTGGACAGATCTACGAGCAGTACTTC.

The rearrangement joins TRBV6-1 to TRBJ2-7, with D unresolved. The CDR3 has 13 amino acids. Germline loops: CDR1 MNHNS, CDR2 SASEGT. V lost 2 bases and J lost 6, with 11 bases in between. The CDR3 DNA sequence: TGTGCCAGCAGTGAATTGGCCCCAGGCGAGCAGTACTTC. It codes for CASSELAPGEQYF.

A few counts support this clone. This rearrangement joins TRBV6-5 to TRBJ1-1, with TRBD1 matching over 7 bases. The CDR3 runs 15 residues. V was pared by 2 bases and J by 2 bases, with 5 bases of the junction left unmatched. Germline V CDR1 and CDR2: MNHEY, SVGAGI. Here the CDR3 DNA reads TGTGCCAGCAGTTACCGAGGGACAGCCAACACTGAAGCTTTCTTT. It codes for CASSYRGTANTEAFF.

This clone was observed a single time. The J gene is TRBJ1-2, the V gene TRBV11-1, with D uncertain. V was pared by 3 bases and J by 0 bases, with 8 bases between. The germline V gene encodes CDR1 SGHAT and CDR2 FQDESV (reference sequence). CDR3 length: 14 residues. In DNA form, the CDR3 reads TGTGCCAGCAGCTTGGGCAATTCTAACTATGGCTACACCTTC. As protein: CASSLGNSNYGYTF.

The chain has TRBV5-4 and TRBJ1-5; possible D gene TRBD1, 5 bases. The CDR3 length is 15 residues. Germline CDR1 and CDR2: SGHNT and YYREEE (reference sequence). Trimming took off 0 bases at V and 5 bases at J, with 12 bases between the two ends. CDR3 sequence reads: CASSLDPREDQPQHF. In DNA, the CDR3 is TGTGCCAGCAGCTTGGACCCCAGGGAGGATCAGCCCCAGCATTTT. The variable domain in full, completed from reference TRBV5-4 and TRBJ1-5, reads ETGVTQSPTHLIKTRGQQVTLRCSSQSGHNTVSWYQQALGQGPQFIFQYYREEENGRGNFPPRFSGLQFPNYSSELNVNALELDDSALYLCASSLDPREDQPQHFGDGTRLSIL.

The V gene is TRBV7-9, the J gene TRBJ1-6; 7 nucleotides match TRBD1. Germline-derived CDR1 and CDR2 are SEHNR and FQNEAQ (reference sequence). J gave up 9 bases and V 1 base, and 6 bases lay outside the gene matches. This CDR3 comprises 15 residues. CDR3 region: CASSLEAGGSSPLHF. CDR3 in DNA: TGTGCCAGCAGCTTAGAAGCAGGGGGATCTTCACCCCTCCACTTT.

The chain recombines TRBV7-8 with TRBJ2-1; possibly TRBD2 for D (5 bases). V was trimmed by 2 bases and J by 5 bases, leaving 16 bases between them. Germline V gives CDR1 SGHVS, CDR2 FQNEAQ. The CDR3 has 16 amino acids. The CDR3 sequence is CASSLRPSYFNNEQFF. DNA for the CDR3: TGTGCCAGCAGCTTACGCCCTAGCTACTTTAACAATGAGCAGTTCTTC.